A selection of T cell receptor beta chains follows, all from one sample in a study of OX40 agonist ivuxolimab in advanced cancers. Sequencing was performed with immunoSEQ multiplex PCR; in TCRdb, only in-frame clones are kept and a portion is missing. Here the sample spans 50,000 or so clones, 91% being singletons. The starting material was CD4+ or CD8+ T cells sorted from blood, obtained in a trial of the OX40 agonist ivuxolimab. Receptors originate from an adult with an advanced solid tumor such as melanoma, head and neck, liver or kidney cancer. Both conserved end residues are part of each CDR3. A D gene is named only where the DNA matches it firmly. Some rows mark clone size as missing; the rest say once, few, many or name a class of expanded clone.

>TRBV6-4|NA|TRBJ1-2|TRBD1
TGTGCCAGCAGTTACGCCCCCAGGGGGGATTATGGCTACACCTTC
CASSYAPRGDYGYTF
>TRBV7-9|NA|TRBJ2-7|NA
TGTGCCAGCAGCTTAGATTACACGCGGGGCGACGAGCAGTACTTC
CASSLDYTRGDEQYF
>TRBV2|NA|TRBJ1-1|TRBD1
TGTGCCAGCAGTGTCACCGACAGGGACATGAACACTGAAGCTTTCTTT
CASSVTDRDMNTEAFF
>TRBV28|NA|TRBJ1-5|NA
TGTGCCAGCAGTCCCGACAAGGGGTGGGGTCAGCCCCAGCATTTT
CASSPDKGWGQPQHF
>TRBV7-3|NA|TRBJ2-7|TRBD2
TGTGCCAGCAGCTCCGGACTAGCGGACGAGCAGTACTTC
CASSSGLADEQYF
>TRBV7-8|NA|TRBJ1-5|TRBD1
TGTGCCAGCAGCACGAGACAGGGCCCTAGCAATCAGCCCCAGCATTTT
CASSTRQGPSNQPQHF
>TRBV27|NA|TRBJ2-5|TRBD2
TGTGCCAGCAGCCAGCTGGGGCTAGCGGGGGTTGGGGAGACCCAGTACTTC
CASSQLGLAGVGETQYF
>TRBV30|NA|TRBJ2-2|TRBD1
TGTGCCTGGGGGACAGGGATGAGGGGGGAGCTGTTTTTT
CAWGTGMRGELFF
>TRBV27|NA|TRBJ1-6|NA
TGTGCCAGCAGTTTGTCCCCCGCGGGTTCACCCCTCCACTTT
CASSLSPAGSPLHF
>TRBV19|NA|TRBJ2-7|NA
TGTGCCAGTAGTAATGGGGCCACCTACGAGCAGTACTTC
CASSNGATYEQYF
>TRBV19|NA|TRBJ2-3|NA
TGTGCCAGTAGTAGAGGACTGGAAATCACAGATACGCAGTATTTT
CASSRGLEITDTQYF
>TRBV7-9|NA|TRBJ2-7|NA
TGTGCCAGCAGCTATCTCCGGGGGACGGAGCAGTACTTC
CASSYLRGTEQYF
>TRBV29-1|NA|TRBJ2-7|TRBD1
TGCAGCGTCCGACAGGGGGCGGGTTACGAGCAGTACTTC
CSVRQGAGYEQYF
>TRBV27|NA|TRBJ2-7|NA
TGTGCCAGCAGTCCGAATTCCTACGAGCAGTACTTC
CASSPNSYEQYF
>TRBV27|NA|TRBJ2-1|TRBD2
TGTGCCAGCAGTTCCCTCCGGTTGCGGGGGACTGACAATGAGCAGTTCTTC
CASSSLRLRGTDNEQFF
>TRBV5-6|NA|TRBJ2-1|NA
TGTGCCAGCAGCTTCTCCCCAAGCGACAATGAGCAGTTCTTC
CASSFSPSDNEQFF
>TRBV6-1|NA|TRBJ1-1|NA
TGTGCCAGCAGTATTACAGGGAACACTGAAGCTTTCTTT
CASSITGNTEAFF
>TRBV29-1|NA|TRBJ2-7|NA
TGCAGCGTCGCACTAGCAGCAGATTACGAGCAGTACTTC
CSVALAADYEQYF
>TRBV7-3|NA|TRBJ1-1|TRBD1
TGTGCCAGCAGCCCAGGACAGGGGGCGGACACTGAAGCTTTCTTT
CASSPGQGADTEAFF
>TRBV7-9|NA|TRBJ2-1|TRBD1
TGTGCCAGCACCTCCATGGACAGGGGAGGCTCCTACAATGAGCAGTTCTTC
CASTSMDRGGSYNEQFF
>TRBV19|NA|TRBJ1-1|TRBD1
TGTGCCAGTAGTTACAGGGGGCGGACTGAAGCTTTCTTT
CASSYRGRTEAFF
>TRBV9|NA|TRBJ1-1|NA
TGTGCCAGCAGCCCTGGGGGGGTTGAAGCTTTCTTT
CASSPGGVEAFF
>TRBV6-1|NA|TRBJ2-5|NA
TGTGCCAGCAGCGACAGGATGAGAGGGCAAGAGACCCAGTACTTC
CASSDRMRGQETQYF
>TRBV30|NA|TRBJ1-5|TRBD1
TGTGCCTTCGCCGGGACAGGCTACAATCAGCCCCAGCATTTT
CAFAGTGYNQPQHF
>TRBV6-6|NA|TRBJ2-5|NA
TGTGCCAGCAGTTCGTCAACTCAGGGATCTCCCCAGTACTTC
CASSSSTQGSPQYF
>TRBV6-5|NA|TRBJ1-1|NA
TGTGCCAGCAGCCCCGGTGGGGAGAACACTGAAGCTTTCTTT
CASSPGGENTEAFF
>TRBV7-9|NA|TRBJ2-7|TRBD1
TGTGCCAGCAGCCCCTTAAAGGGACAGGGGTACTACGAGCAGTACTTC
CASSPLKGQGYYEQYF
>TRBV6-5|once|TRBJ1-2|NA
TGTGCCAGCTCTCCACAATTCAGGGAGAGCTATGGCTACACCTTC
CASSPQFRESYGYTF
>TRBV19|NA|TRBJ1-5|NA
TGTGCCAGTCGCCACTCGGACGAGGTTCAGCCCCAGCATTTT
CASRHSDEVQPQHF
>TRBV4-1|NA|TRBJ1-2|TRBD1
TGCGCCAGTAGTAGACTTACAGGGGGCGGAAATGGCTACACCTTC
CASSRLTGGGNGYTF
>TRBV15|NA|TRBJ1-5|NA
TGTGCCACCAGCAGAGATCTCGGGGCTGGGCAGCCCCAGCATTTT
CATSRDLGAGQPQHF
>TRBV4-2|NA|TRBJ1-5|NA
TGTGCCAGCAGCCAAGAAACCGGGCAGGGCGATCAGCCCCAGCATTTT
CASSQETGQGDQPQHF
>TRBV5-6|NA|TRBJ2-1|TRBD2
TGTGCCAGCAGCTTGCCACTAGCGGGAGGGTGGGACGATGAGCAGTTCTTC
CASSLPLAGGWDDEQFF
>TRBV9|NA|TRBJ1-3|NA
TGTGCCAGCAGCGACGAGGGATCTGGAAACACCATATATTTT
CASSDEGSGNTIYF
>TRBV2|NA|TRBJ1-1|NA
TGTGCCAGTTCCAACACTGAAGCTTTCTTT
CASSNTEAFF
>TRBV5-6|NA|TRBJ1-1|NA
TGTGCCAGCAGCTTGGGGCAGGGGTTAACTGAAGCTTTCTTT
CASSLGQGLTEAFF
>TRBV4-1|NA|TRBJ2-7|NA
TGCGCCAGCAGCCAAGAAGGGGGCTACGAGCAGTACTTC
CASSQEGGYEQYF
>TRBV6-5|NA|TRBJ2-3|TRBD1
TGTGCCAGCAGCACAGGGGGCGAGACAGATACGCAGTATTTT
CASSTGGETDTQYF
>TRBV7-9|NA|TRBJ1-2|NA
TGTGCCAGCAGCCCCTCCTACGGACGAAACTATGGCTACACCTTC
CASSPSYGRNYGYTF
>TRBV28|NA|TRBJ1-3|NA
TGTGCCACTTCTGACTCTGGAAACACCATATATTTT
CATSDSGNTIYF
>TRBV19|NA|TRBJ1-6|NA
TGTGCCAGTAGTATCGGCAGTAATTCACCCCTCCACTTT
CASSIGSNSPLHF
>TRBV9|NA|TRBJ2-1|NA
TGTGCCAGCAGCGTATACGGACAGTCTGAGCAGTTCTTC
CASSVYGQSEQFF
>TRBV7-9|NA|TRBJ1-2|NA
TGTGCCAGCAGCCCAACTACAGGGCTCGCCCTCGGTGGCTACACCTTC
CASSPTTGLALGGYTF
>TRBV19|NA|TRBJ2-3|TRBD1
TGTGCCAGTAGTATCGGAGGCAGGGGGCGACCAGATACGCAGTATTTT
CASSIGGRGRPDTQYF
>TRBV4-1|NA|TRBJ2-5|NA
TGCGCCAGCAGCCAAACACAGCGGGCCCAAGGAGAGACCCAGTACTTC
CASSQTQRAQGETQYF
>TRBV14|NA|TRBJ2-5|NA
TGTGCCAGCAGCCAAGATGCCCCCCCTGATCAAGAGACCCAGTACTTC
CASSQDAPPDQETQYF
>TRBV19|NA|TRBJ1-4|NA
TGTGCCAGTAGTATAATGGCAGGGATGGGCGAAAAACTGTTTTTT
CASSIMAGMGEKLFF
>TRBV7-9|NA|TRBJ1-4|NA
TGTGCCAGCAGCTTAGCGCAGGGTTCGGGAAAACTGTTTTTT
CASSLAQGSGKLFF
>TRBV14|NA|TRBJ1-1|NA
TGTGCCAGCAGCCAGGAGATGAACACTGAAGCTTTCTTT
CASSQEMNTEAFF
>TRBV11-2|NA|TRBJ1-1|NA
TGTGCCAGCAGTTTCGAGCCCACCCGTGGTGAAGCTTTCTTT
CASSFEPTRGEAFF
>TRBV7-9|NA|TRBJ2-3|NA
TGTGCCAGCAGGACGTTCTGGGAAAGCACAGATACGCAGTATTTT
CASRTFWESTDTQYF
>TRBV7-9|NA|TRBJ2-7|TRBD1
TGTGCCAGCAGCTCCGGGACAGGGGGTTACGAGCAGTACTTC
CASSSGTGGYEQYF
>TRBV6-5|NA|TRBJ2-7|TRBD1
TGTGCCAGCAGCCGGGACAGTCTCTCCTACGAGCAGTACTTC
CASSRDSLSYEQYF
>TRBV6-5|NA|TRBJ1-2|NA
TGTGCCAGCAGTTACGGTTTCTACCACAACTATGGCTACACCTTC
CASSYGFYHNYGYTF